Here is one TCR beta chain with its context. The antigen is undetermined. Each sample had at least 6.5 million PBMCs isolated. Each sample yielded at least 6 micrograms of PBMC total RNA. Then a second PCR, running roughly 7 to 12 cycles, was carried out with a sample-barcoded 5' primer and a J-beta primer mix. TCRdb passed the 5' RACE reads through MiXCR, listing each CDR3 protein once. The sample has some 710,000 distinct CDR3 sequences, approximately 22% seen once. The data stem from a study of blood T cells in healthy people across ages. Study results and caveats: PBMCs left unsorted prevented a conclusive naive versus antigen-experienced comparison. Age brought a roughly linear fall in TCR beta diversity measured per million T cells.

Sequencing was done on a sample of blood. This TCR derives from a man between 65 and 85 years old in good health.

CDR3 DNA sequence: TGTGCCAGCAAACAGGAGCAAGTTAACACTGAAGCTTTCTTT. Residues: CASKQEQVNTEAFF. The rearrangement links TRBV21-1 to TRBJ1-1; the D segment call TRBD1 is taken from the table without a DNA check. TRBV21-1 counts as a pseudogene. The CDR3 is 14 amino acids.